This TCR beta chain came from a study of cytomegalovirus exposure and HLA in healthy donors. Both 60 Vbeta primers and 13 Jbeta primers went into the PCR. Clones were read by immunoSEQ multiplex PCR, and TCRdb kept only the in-frame ones, dropping some. This sample lists tens of thousands of clones; its ten largest clones have about an eighth. The V gene end was trimmed by 4 bases and the J gene end by 10 bases; junction bases not matched to a gene: 7. The germline CDR1 and CDR2 sequences are MRHNA and SNTAGT. The CDR3 is 15 residues long. This chain joins TRBV6-4 and TRBJ1-6; 10 bases match TRBD1. The sequence came from a man between 18 and 29 years old in good health and CMV-seropositive. What was sequenced was PBMCs. The CDR3 reads CASSVSGTGESPLHF. CDR3 bases: TGTGCCAGCAGTGTCTCCGGGACAGGGGAATCACCCCTCCACTTT.